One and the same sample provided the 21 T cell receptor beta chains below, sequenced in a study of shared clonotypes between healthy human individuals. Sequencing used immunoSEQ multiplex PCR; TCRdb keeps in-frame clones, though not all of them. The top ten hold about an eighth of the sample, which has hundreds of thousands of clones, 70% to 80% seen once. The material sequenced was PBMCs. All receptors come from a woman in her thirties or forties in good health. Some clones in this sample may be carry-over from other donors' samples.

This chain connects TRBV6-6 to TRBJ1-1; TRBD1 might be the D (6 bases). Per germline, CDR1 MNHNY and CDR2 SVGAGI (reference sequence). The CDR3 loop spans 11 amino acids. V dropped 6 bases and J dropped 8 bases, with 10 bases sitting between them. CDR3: CASSPTGEAFF. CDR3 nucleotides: TGTGCCAGCAGCCCAACAGGGGAAGCTTTCTTT.

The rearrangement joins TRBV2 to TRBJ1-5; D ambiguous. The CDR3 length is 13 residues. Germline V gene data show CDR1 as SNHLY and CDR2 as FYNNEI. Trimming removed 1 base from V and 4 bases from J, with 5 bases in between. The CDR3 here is CASSEVENQPQHF. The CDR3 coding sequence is TGTGCCAGCAGTGAAGTAGAAAATCAGCCCCAGCATTTT.

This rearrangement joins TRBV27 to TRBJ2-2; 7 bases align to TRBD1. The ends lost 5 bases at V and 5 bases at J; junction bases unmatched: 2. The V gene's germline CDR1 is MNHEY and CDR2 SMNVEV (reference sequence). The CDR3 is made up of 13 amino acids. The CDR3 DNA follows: TGTGCCAGCAGTCTGACAGGGACCGGGGAGCTGTTTTTT. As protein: CASSLTGTGELFF.

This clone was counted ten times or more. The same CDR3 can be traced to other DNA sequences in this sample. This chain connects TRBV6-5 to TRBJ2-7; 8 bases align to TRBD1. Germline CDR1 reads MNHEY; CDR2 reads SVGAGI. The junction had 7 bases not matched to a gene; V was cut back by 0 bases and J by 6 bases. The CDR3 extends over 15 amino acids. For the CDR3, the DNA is TGTGCCAGCAGTTACTCGCCGACAGGGGCCGGCGAGCAGTACTTC. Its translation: CASSYSPTGAGEQYF.

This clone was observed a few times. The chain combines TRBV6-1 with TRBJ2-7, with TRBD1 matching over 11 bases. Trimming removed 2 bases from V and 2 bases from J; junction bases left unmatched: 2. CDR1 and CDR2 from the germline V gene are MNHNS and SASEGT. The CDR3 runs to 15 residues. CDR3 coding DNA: TGTGCCAGCAGTGAACCGGGACAGGGGGCCTACGAGCAGTACTTC. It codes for CASSEPGQGAYEQYF.

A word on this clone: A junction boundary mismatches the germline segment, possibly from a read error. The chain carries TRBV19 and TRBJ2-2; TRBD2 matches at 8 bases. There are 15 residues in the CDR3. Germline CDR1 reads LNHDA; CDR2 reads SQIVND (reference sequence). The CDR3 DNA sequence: TGTGCCGGTAGCACTAGCGGAGCGAACACCGGGGAGCTGTTTTTT. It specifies CAGSTSGANTGELFF.

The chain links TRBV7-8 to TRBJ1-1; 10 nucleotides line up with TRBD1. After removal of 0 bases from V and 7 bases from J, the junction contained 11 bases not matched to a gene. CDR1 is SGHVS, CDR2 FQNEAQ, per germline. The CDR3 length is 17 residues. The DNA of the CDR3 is TGTGCCAGCAGCTTAGCGCTAACGATTGGGACAGGGGTTGAAGCTTTCTTT. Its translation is CASSLALTIGTGVEAFF.

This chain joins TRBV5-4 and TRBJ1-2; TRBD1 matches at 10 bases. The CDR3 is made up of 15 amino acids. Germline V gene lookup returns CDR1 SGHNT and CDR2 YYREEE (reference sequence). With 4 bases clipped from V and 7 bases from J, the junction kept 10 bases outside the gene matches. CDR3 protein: CASSPGDRGPVGYTF. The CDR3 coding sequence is TGTGCCAGCAGCCCCGGAGACAGGGGGCCCGTTGGCTACACCTTC.

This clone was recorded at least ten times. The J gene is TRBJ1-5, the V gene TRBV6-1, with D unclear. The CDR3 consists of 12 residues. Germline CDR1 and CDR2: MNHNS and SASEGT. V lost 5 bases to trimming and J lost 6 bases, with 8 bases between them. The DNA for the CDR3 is TGTGCCAGCAGTAGGGTTAGTCAGCCCCAGCATTTT. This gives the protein CASSRVSQPQHF.

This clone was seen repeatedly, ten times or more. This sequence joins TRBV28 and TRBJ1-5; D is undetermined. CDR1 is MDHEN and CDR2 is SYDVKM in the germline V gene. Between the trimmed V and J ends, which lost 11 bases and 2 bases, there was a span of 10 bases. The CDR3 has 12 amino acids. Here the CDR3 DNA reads TGTGCCTCTGCGCGCGGCAATCAGCCCCAGCATTTT. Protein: CASARGNQPQHF. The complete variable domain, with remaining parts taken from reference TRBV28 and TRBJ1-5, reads DVKVTQSSRYLVKRTGEKVFLECVQDMDHENMFWYRQDPGLGLRLIYFSYDVKMKEKGDIPEGYSVSREKKERFSLILESASTNQTSMYLCASARGNQPQHFGDGTRLSIL.

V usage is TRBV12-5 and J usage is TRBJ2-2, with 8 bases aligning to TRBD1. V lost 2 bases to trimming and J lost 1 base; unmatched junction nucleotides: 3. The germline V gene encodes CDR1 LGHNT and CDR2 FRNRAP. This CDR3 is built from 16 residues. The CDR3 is CASGLSTGVNTGELFF. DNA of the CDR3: TGTGCTAGTGGTTTGTCGACAGGGGTGAACACCGGGGAGCTGTTTTTT.

The CDR3, as DNA: TGTGCCTGGAGTCCCGGGACATCGTATGGCTACACCTTC. This codes for CAWSPGTSYGYTF. The genes are TRBV30 and TRBJ1-2, with TRBD1 as a possible D gene (6 bases). V lost 2 bases, J lost 5 bases, and 12 bases lay in between. The CDR3 length is 13 residues. Germline V gene data show CDR1 as GTSNPN and CDR2 as SVGIG (reference sequence).

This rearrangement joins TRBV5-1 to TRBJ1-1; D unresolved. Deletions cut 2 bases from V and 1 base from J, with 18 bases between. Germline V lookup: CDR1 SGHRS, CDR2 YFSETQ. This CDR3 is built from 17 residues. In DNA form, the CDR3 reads TGCGCCAGCAGCTTAACGGGAGTGAGTCGGGGGAACACTGAAGCTTTCTTT. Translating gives CASSLTGVSRGNTEAFF.

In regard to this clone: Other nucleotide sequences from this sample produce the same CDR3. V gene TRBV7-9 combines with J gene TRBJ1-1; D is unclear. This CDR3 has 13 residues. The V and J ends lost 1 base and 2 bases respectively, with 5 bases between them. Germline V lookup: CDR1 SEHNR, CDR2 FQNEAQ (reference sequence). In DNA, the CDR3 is TGTGCCAGCAGCTTAGAGGGTAACACTGAAGCTTTCTTT. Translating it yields CASSLEGNTEAFF.

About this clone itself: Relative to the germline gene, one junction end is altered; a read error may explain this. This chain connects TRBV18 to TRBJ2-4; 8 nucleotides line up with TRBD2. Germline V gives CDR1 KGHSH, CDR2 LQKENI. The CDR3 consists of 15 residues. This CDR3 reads CASSPPGLAQNIQYF. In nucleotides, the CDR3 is TGTGCCAGCTCACCACCAGGACTAGCCCAAAACATTCAGTACTTC.

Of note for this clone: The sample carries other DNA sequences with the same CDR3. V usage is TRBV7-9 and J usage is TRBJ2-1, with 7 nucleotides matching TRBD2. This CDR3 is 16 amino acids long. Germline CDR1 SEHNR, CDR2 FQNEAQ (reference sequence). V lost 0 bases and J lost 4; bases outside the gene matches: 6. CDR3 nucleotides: TGTGCCAGCAGCTTAGCGCTCGCGGGAGCATACAATGAGCAGTTCTTC. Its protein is CASSLALAGAYNEQFF.

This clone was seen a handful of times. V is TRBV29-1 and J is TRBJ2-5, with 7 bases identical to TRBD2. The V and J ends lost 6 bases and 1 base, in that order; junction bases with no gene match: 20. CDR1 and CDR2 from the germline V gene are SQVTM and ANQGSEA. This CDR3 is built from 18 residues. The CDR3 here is CSVPKGLAETTLQETQYF. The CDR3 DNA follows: TGCAGCGTCCCAAAGGGGCTAGCGGAGACTACCCTCCAAGAGACCCAGTACTTC.

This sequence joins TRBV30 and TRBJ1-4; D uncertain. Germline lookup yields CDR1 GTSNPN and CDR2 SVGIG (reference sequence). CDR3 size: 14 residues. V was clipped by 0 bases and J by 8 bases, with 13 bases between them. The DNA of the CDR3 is TGTGCCTGGAGTGTACTGGTTAATGCAGAAAAACTGTTTTTT. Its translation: CAWSVLVNAEKLFF.

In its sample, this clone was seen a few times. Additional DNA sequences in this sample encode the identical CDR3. The CDR3 bases are TGCGCCAGCAGCTTGGAAGGGCGAGAGACCCAGTACTTC. This codes for CASSLEGRETQYF. The gene calls are TRBV5-1 and TRBJ2-5; no reliable D call. V lost 0 bases and J 4 bases, leaving 7 bases between the germline ends. From germline, CDR1 is SGHRS and CDR2 YFSETQ. CDR3 length: 13 residues.

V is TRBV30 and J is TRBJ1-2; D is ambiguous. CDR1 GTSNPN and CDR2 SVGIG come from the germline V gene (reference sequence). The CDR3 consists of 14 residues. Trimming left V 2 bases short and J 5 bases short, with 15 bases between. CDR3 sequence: CAWSLELGWYGYTF. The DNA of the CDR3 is TGTGCCTGGAGTCTAGAATTGGGGTGGTATGGCTACACCTTC.

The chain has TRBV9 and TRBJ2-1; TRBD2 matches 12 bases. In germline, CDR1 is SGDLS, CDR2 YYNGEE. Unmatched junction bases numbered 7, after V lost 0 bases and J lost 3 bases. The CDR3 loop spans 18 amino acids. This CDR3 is CASSVGTSGVAGYNEQFF. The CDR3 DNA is TGTGCCAGCAGCGTAGGGACTAGCGGGGTAGCGGGCTACAATGAGCAGTTCTTC.